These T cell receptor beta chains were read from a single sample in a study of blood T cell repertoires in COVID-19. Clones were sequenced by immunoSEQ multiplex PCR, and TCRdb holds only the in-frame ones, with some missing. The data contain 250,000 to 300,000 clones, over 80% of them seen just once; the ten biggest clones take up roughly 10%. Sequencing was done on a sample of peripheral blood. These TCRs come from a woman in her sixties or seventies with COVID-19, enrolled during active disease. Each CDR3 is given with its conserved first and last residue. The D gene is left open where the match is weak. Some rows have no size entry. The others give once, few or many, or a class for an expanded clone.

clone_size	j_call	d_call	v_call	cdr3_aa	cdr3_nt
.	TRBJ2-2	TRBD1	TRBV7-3	CASSLQGPTNTGELFF	TGTGCCAGCAGCCTACAGGGGCCCACGAACACCGGGGAGCTGTTTTTT
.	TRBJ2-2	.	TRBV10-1	CASSLVRANTGELFF	TGCGCCAGCAGCCTAGTGAGGGCGAACACCGGGGAGCTGTTTTTT
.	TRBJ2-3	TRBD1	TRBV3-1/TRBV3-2	CASSKGQGAGDTQYF	TGTGCCAGCAGCAAAGGACAGGGGGCAGGAGATACGCAGTATTTT
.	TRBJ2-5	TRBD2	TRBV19	CASRKNGRETQYF	TGTGCCAGTAGAAAAAACGGGAGGGAGACCCAGTACTTC
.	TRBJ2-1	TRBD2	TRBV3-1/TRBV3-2	CASSHAGTRVEQFF	TGTGCCAGCAGCCACGCCGGGACTAGGGTTGAGCAGTTCTTC
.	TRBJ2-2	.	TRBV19	CASSLAGAHPNTGELFF	TGTGCCAGTAGCCTCGCAGGGGCTCACCCGAACACCGGGGAGCTGTTTTTT
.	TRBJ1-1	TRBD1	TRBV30	CAWSPGGAGTEAFF	TGTGCCTGGAGTCCAGGGGGCGCAGGCACTGAAGCTTTCTTT
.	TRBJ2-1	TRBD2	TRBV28	CASSPKWREAFCSEQFF	TGTGCCAGCAGCCCTAAGTGGCGGGAGGCATTTTGCAGTGAGCAGTTCTTC
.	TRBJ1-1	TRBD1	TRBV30	CAGNRGMNTEAFF	TGTGCCGGAAACAGGGGAATGAACACTGAAGCTTTCTTT
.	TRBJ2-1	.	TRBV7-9	CASSPPTRYNEQFF	TGTGCCAGCAGCCCCCCGACTAGGTACAATGAGCAGTTCTTC
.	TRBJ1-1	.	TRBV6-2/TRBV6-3	CASSYDSEAFF	TGTGCCAGCAGTTACGACAGTGAAGCTTTCTTT
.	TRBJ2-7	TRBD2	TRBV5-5	CASSSQPGLATEQYF	TGTGCCAGCAGCTCACAACCGGGACTAGCGACTGAGCAGTACTTC
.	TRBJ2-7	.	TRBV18	CASSPPTGSSEQYF	TGTGCCAGCTCACCACCGACAGGTAGCTCCGAGCAGTACTTC
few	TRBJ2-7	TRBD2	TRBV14	CASSHSGSGRNEQYF	TGTGCCAGCAGCCACAGCGGTAGCGGGAGAAACGAGCAGTACTTC
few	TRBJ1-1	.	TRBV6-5	CASRGQYTEAFF	TGTGCCAGCAGGGGCCAATACACTGAAGCTTTCTTT
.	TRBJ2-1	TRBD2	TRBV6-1	CASSELAGGGGEQFF	TGTGCCAGCAGTGAACTAGCGGGAGGAGGGGGTGAGCAGTTCTTC
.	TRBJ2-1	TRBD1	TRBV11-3	CASRYRDSLNEQFF	TGTGCCAGCAGATATCGGGACAGCCTCAATGAGCAGTTCTTC
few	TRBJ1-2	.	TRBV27	CASSLSQTARYGYTF	TGTGCCAGCAGTTTATCCCAGACAGCCCGCTATGGCTACACCTTC
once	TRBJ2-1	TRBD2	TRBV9	CASGVAGVGYNEQFF	TGTGCCAGCGGGGTAGCGGGAGTCGGGTACAATGAGCAGTTCTTC
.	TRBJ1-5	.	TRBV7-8	CASSYRGGNSNQPQHF	TGTGCCAGCAGCTACCGGGGAGGCAATAGCAATCAGCCCCAGCATTTT
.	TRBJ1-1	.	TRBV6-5	CASSRGGWTEAFF	TGTGCCAGCAGTAGAGGGGGTTGGACTGAAGCTTTCTTT
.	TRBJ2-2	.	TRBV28	CASSFFPIRTRIGELFF	TGTGCCAGCAGTTTCTTCCCCATCCGTACTCGAATAGGGGAGCTGTTTTTT
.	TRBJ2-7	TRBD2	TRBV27	CASRLSGTAYEQYF	TGTGCCAGCAGACTTAGCGGGACCGCCTACGAGCAGTACTTC
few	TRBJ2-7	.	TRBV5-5	CASSLAGGVTYEQYF	TGTGCCAGCAGCTTAGCAGGCGGGGTTACCTACGAGCAGTACTTC
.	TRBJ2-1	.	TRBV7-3	CASRSPPSVEQFF	TGTGCCAGCAGGTCTCCCCCCTCTGTGGAGCAGTTCTTC
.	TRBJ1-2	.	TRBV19	CASSSGVNYGYTF	TGTGCCAGTAGTTCAGGGGTCAACTATGGCTACACCTTC
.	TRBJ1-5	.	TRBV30	CAWSHKGNQPQHF	TGTGCCTGGAGTCACAAGGGGAATCAGCCCCAGCATTTT
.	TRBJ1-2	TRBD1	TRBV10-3	CAISANRGNYGYTF	TGTGCCATCAGTGCAAACAGGGGAAACTATGGCTACACCTTC
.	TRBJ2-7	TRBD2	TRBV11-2	CASSLEGTSGFEQYF	TGTGCCAGCAGCTTAGAAGGGACTAGCGGGTTCGAGCAGTACTTC
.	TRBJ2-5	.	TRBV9	CASSILGGIQETQYF	TGTGCCAGCAGCATCCTCGGAGGTATTCAAGAGACCCAGTACTTC
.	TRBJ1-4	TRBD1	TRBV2	CASSVPGTGGGLATNEKLFF	TGTGCCAGCAGTGTACCGGGGACAGGGGGCGGGTTAGCAACTAATGAAAAACTGTTTTTT
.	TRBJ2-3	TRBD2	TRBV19	CASSTSGYTDTQYF	TGTGCCAGTAGTACTAGCGGGTACACAGATACGCAGTATTTT
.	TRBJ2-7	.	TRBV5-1	CASSLGPLQGQSYEQYF	TGCGCCAGCAGCTTGGGTCCTTTGCAGGGTCAATCCTACGAGCAGTACTTC
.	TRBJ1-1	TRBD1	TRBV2	CASSGDDRVDEAFF	TGTGCCAGCAGTGGTGACGACAGGGTGGATGAAGCTTTCTTT
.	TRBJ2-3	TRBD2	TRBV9	CASSETSGTDTQYF	TGTGCCAGCAGCGAAACTAGCGGGACAGATACGCAGTATTTT
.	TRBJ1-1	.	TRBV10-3	CAISTGRNTEAFF	TGTGCCATCAGCACAGGGAGGAACACTGAAGCTTTCTTT
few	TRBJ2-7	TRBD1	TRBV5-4	CASSPGTAFEQYF	TGTGCCAGCAGCCCGGGGACAGCCTTCGAGCAGTACTTC
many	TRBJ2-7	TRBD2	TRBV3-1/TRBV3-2	CASSQGPSLAGEQYF	TGTGCCAGCAGCCAAGGACCATCCCTAGCGGGAGAGCAGTACTTC
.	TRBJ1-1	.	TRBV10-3	CAISENGGLNTEAFF	TGTGCCATCAGTGAGAACGGGGGTTTGAACACTGAAGCTTTCTTT
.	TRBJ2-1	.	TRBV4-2	CASSQEASQSYNEQFF	TGTGCCAGCAGCCAAGAGGCTAGCCAGTCCTACAATGAGCAGTTCTTC
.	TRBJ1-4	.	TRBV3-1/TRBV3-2	CASTSSAGREGKLFF	TGTGCCAGCACGTCATCGGCGGGCAGGGAGGGAAAACTGTTTTTT
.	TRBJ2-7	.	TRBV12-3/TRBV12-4	CASTLSRDSEQYF	TGTGCCAGCACCTTATCCCGCGACTCCGAGCAGTACTTC
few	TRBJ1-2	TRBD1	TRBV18	CASSPITGVENYGYTF	TGTGCCAGCTCACCTATAACAGGGGTAGAAAACTATGGCTACACCTTC
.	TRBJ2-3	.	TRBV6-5	CASSFTNPRTDTQYF	TGTGCCAGCAGTTTTACAAACCCTCGTACAGATACGCAGTATTTT
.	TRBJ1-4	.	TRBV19	CASRSRASNEKLFF	TGTGCCAGTAGGTCCAGGGCCTCAAATGAAAAACTGTTTTTT